This TCR beta chain was observed in a study of blood T cells in healthy people across ages (dated by TCRdb to the mid-2010s). The study in broad terms: In model experiments, template switching captured roughly one uniquely barcoded TCR beta cDNA molecule for every two T cells. Donors of different ages were randomly distributed across sequencing lanes to avoid experimental bias. To track age-related changes in TCR beta repertoire diversity, the study relied on deep sequencing normalized with unique cDNA molecular identifiers. The donors were split into four age groups: young (average around 17 years), middle-aged (roughly 40), aged (approximately 59) and long-lived (approximately 80). For two donors (one aged 18 to 29 and one aged 80 or older), the study analyzed two additional independent replicas of 1 million unique cDNA reads from the same blood draw. What the authors observed across the whole study: The CMV infection status of donors was not known, potentially confounding age-related changes in expanded clonotypes. Observed TCR beta diversity per million T cells fell roughly linearly with age, and a significant reduction was already apparent by age around 36. There was a strong correlation between observed TCR beta diversity and the percentage of naive T cells measured by flow cytometry. Total diversity estimates from one million sequenced T cells were considered lower bounds and underestimates. Bulk unsorted PBMC profiling prevented conclusive comparison of naive and antigen-experienced compartments. Compared with the aged group, more naive CD4+ T cells, fewer expanded clones and increased TCR diversity were shown by the long-lived group, suggesting age selection.

Library generation was performed with 5' RACE. Sequencing instrument: Illumina HiSeq 2500. A second PCR of about 7 to 12 cycles was run with a J-beta primer mix and a sample-barcoded 5' primer. A template-switch 5' adaptor carrying 12 random nucleotides introduced a unique molecular identifier onto each TCR beta cDNA molecule. Each sample yielded at least 3 million CDR3-containing paired-end reads. All of the RNA was converted into first-strand cDNA using the Mint cDNA synthesis kit, with a TRBC-specific oligonucleotide serving as the primer. Following uracil-DNA glycosylase treatment, a first 18-cycle PCR with universal primers M1SS and BC2_uni_R was performed on all cDNA. The paper's processing steps were these. Each sample was normalized by randomly selecting 1 million high-quality reads, each carrying a distinct molecular identifier. Reads sharing molecular identifiers were discarded rather than binned into consensus sequences. MiTCR, with a Q25 quality threshold and the strictest error-elimination algorithm, was used for CDR3 identification, clonotype clustering and error correction. A nonparametric unseen species model with Euler transformation was used to estimate a lower bound on total TCR beta diversity. The public reads were reanalyzed by TCRdb: fastp trimming at Q25, MiXCR alignment, in-frame beta chains only. Each CDR3 protein gets just one entry, which takes the most common genes and DNA from the rows behind it. The V and J calls were determined by TCRdb, not by the authors. Present in this sample are 650,000 to 800,000 distinct CDR3 sequences, roughly 44% of which were seen just once. The top ten clones comprise about a fifth of the sample.

The CDR3 covers 14 residues, taking in both the cysteine and the phenylalanine. Solely the CDR3 DNA is kept, with 42 bases framed from the first base. V drops 3 bases and J drops 4 bases, leaving 13 bases in between. Based on the germline V gene, the CDR1 and CDR2 sequences are SGHRS and YFSETQ. For this clonotype: Its antigen has not been determined. Base qualities are missing; no much larger clone stands one base away.

The donors were a few dozen Caucasian individuals from Russia, aged roughly 6 to 100 years, who were systemically healthy. Approximately 9 milliliters of peripheral blood were collected from each donor into EDTA-treated Vacutainer tubes. Ficoll-Paque density-gradient centrifugation was used to isolate PBMCs, with at least 6 million obtained per sample. Total RNA, at least 6 micrograms per sample, was extracted from PBMCs with Trizol reagent. For every donor, an aliquot of PBMCs went through flow cytometry to measure the percentages of naive CD45RAhigh/CD27high T cells. The TCR was taken from a man aged 60-69 years in good health. The chain is made from TRBV5-1 and TRBJ1-2; too little of a D gene remains to name it. The sequenced sample consisted of blood. The CDR3 protein is CASSSQVSGYGYTF. The nucleotide sequence reads TGCGCCAGCAGCTCCCAGGTGTCGGGCTATGGCTACACCTTC.